These T cell receptor beta chains were read from a single sample in a study of blood T cell repertoires in COVID-19. Assay: immunoSEQ multiplex PCR; the TCRdb copy retains only in-frame clones and omits some. The sample lists 90,000 to 100,000 clones, approximately 82% occurring once. Sequencing used peripheral blood. The receptor set was obtained from a man aged 70 or older with acute or convalescent COVID-19. CDR3s include the opening cysteine and the closing phenylalanine or tryptophan. D genes are given only for firm matches. Size is stated for part of the rows, as once, few or many counts, or as a class when the clone is expanded.

>TRBV19|.|TRBJ2-7|.
CASGGGGHEQYF
TGTGCCAGCGGAGGCGGGGGCCACGAGCAGTACTTC
>TRBV7-9|TRBD1|TRBJ2-1|.
CASSPPGQTSMGVRFF
TGTGCCAGCAGCCCACCGGGACAGACTTCAATGGGGGTTCGGTTCTTC
>TRBV7-9|.|TRBJ1-6|few
CASSPRTGRVPLHF
TGTGCCAGCAGCCCTAGGACGGGGAGAGTGCCCCTCCACTTT
>TRBV6-5|.|TRBJ2-1|.
CASSRSTPDEQFF
TGTGCCAGCAGTAGGAGCACCCCGGATGAGCAGTTCTTC
>TRBV7-9|TRBD1|TRBJ2-7|once
CASSPGTGRGNEQYF
TGTGCCAGCAGCCCGGGGACAGGGAGGGGGAACGAGCAGTACTTC
>TRBV5-5|.|TRBJ1-5|few
CASSLYGIGSNQPQHF
TGTGCCAGCAGCTTGTACGGGATCGGTAGCAATCAGCCCCAGCATTTT
>TRBV4-1|.|TRBJ1-3|.
CASSRGETETYEFSGNTIYF
TGCGCCAGCAGCCGGGGAGAGACCGAGACTTACGAGTTCTCTGGAAACACCATATATTTT
>TRBV3-1/TRBV3-2|TRBD1|TRBJ1-1|.
CASSPWTGNTEAFF
TGTGCCAGCAGCCCATGGACAGGAAACACTGAAGCTTTCTTT
>TRBV10-2|TRBD1|TRBJ2-3|.
CASSEKGQGFTQYF
TGCGCCAGCAGTGAGAAAGGACAGGGGTTTACGCAGTATTTT
>TRBV21-1|.|TRBJ2-3|.
CASSKARDKSTDTQYF
TGTGCCAGCAGCAAAGCGCGCGACAAGAGCACAGATACGCAGTATTTT
>TRBV6-5|.|TRBJ1-2|few
CASSYVGSGYTF
TGTGCCAGCAGTTATGTCGGTAGCGGCTACACCTTC
>TRBV9|.|TRBJ1-1|few
CASSVGLRDTGTEAFF
TGTGCCAGCAGCGTAGGGCTCAGGGATACTGGCACTGAAGCTTTCTTT
>TRBV28|.|TRBJ1-5|.
CASSPASGVGQPQHF
TGTGCCAGCAGTCCGGCCTCAGGGGTAGGGCAGCCCCAGCATTTT
>TRBV27|.|TRBJ1-5|.
CASSLNRGNQPQHF
TGTGCCAGCAGTCTAAACAGGGGCAATCAGCCCCAGCATTTT
>TRBV3-1/TRBV3-2|TRBD2|TRBJ2-1|.
CASSPQLAGKRQFF
TGTGCCAGCAGCCCGCAACTAGCGGGGAAAAGGCAGTTCTTC
>TRBV18|TRBD1|TRBJ2-7|few
CASSPGTGGGYEQYF
TGTGCCAGCTCACCAGGGACAGGGGGTGGGTACGAGCAGTACTTC
>TRBV19|.|TRBJ1-5|once
CASSYRDNQPQHF
TGTGCCAGTTCGTACAGGGACAATCAGCCCCAGCATTTT
>TRBV18|.|TRBJ1-5|.
CASSPTPLSNQPQHF
TGTGCCAGCTCACCCACACCGTTGAGCAATCAGCCCCAGCATTTT
>TRBV7-9|.|TRBJ1-2|.
CASSSSDSRVNYGYTF
TGTGCCAGCAGCTCAAGTGACAGTCGGGTTAACTATGGCTACACCTTC
>TRBV9|.|TRBJ1-1|.
CASSVVSGEAFF
TGTGCCAGCAGCGTAGTATCGGGTGAAGCTTTCTTT
>TRBV7-8|TRBD2|TRBJ2-1|.
CASSGGSGGASYNEQFF
TGTGCCAGCAGCGGAGGTAGCGGGGGGGCCTCCTACAATGAGCAGTTCTTC
>TRBV6-2/TRBV6-3|.|TRBJ2-3|.
CASSYAPTSTDTQYF
TGTGCCAGCAGTTATGCTCCGACTAGCACAGATACGCAGTATTTT
>TRBV14|.|TRBJ2-7|.
CASSDPGDPRDEQYF
TGTGCCAGCAGCGATCCAGGGGATCCCCGGGACGAGCAGTACTTC
>TRBV5-1|.|TRBJ2-5|.
CASSLGDIQETQYF
TGCGCCAGCAGCTTGGGGGACATCCAAGAGACCCAGTACTTC
>TRBV3-1/TRBV3-2|.|TRBJ1-2|.
CASSPSSGVAGYTF
TGTGCCAGCAGCCCCTCATCGGGGGTTGCTGGCTACACCTTC
>TRBV29-1|TRBD1|TRBJ2-1|.
CSVEGQLNEQFF
TGCAGCGTTGAGGGACAGCTGAATGAGCAGTTCTTC
>TRBV5-1|.|TRBJ2-3|few
CASSSRTQLGTDTQYF
TGCGCCAGCAGCTCACGGACTCAACTGGGCACAGATACGCAGTATTTT